A selection of T cell receptor beta chains follows, all from one sample in a study of OX40 agonist ivuxolimab in advanced cancers. TCRdb's table, derived via immunoSEQ multiplex PCR, lists solely in-frame clones and lacks some. The profile covers some 94,000 clones, with about 92% appearing a single time and more than 3% taken by the ten largest. Sample: CD4+ or CD8+ T cells sorted from blood, taken in a trial of the OX40 agonist ivuxolimab. These receptors came from an adult with an advanced solid tumor such as melanoma, head and neck, liver or kidney cancer. CDR3s include the opening cysteine and the closing phenylalanine or tryptophan. D genes are given only for firm matches. Size is stated for part of the rows, as once, few or many counts, or as a class when the clone is expanded.

size: NA; D: TRBD1; J: TRBJ2-6; V: TRBV10-1; DNA: TGCGCCAGCAGCCGGGACAGCCTAAACGGGGCCAACGTCCTGACTTTC; CDR3: CASSRDSLNGANVLTF
size: NA; D: NA; J: TRBJ1-6; V: TRBV18; DNA: TGTGCCAGCTCAAGGAGGGAGCGTGGGAATTCACCCCTCCACTTT; CDR3: CASSRRERGNSPLHF
size: NA; D: TRBD1; J: TRBJ1-1; V: TRBV6-4; DNA: TGTGCCAGCAGTGCGCCAACAGGGGTGAACTCTGAAGCTTTCTTT; CDR3: CASSAPTGVNSEAFF
size: NA; D: TRBD2; J: TRBJ2-3; V: TRBV6-5; DNA: TGTGCCAGCAAGATACTAGCGGGGGGTGGAGATACGCAGTATTTT; CDR3: CASKILAGGGDTQYF
size: NA; D: NA; J: TRBJ2-3; V: TRBV6-5; DNA: TGTGCCAGCAGTGCCCTGGGTACGCAGTATTTT; CDR3: CASSALGTQYF
size: NA; D: TRBD1; J: TRBJ1-2; V: TRBV10-3; DNA: TGTGCCATCAGCGCCCCGGACAGGAACTATGGCTACACCTTC; CDR3: CAISAPDRNYGYTF
size: NA; D: NA; J: TRBJ2-7; V: TRBV5-1; DNA: TGCGCCAGCAGCTTGGTGGGCCTTACCTACGAGCAGTACTTC; CDR3: CASSLVGLTYEQYF
size: NA; D: TRBD1; J: TRBJ1-2; V: TRBV28; DNA: TGTGCCAGCAGTCCACCGGGACAGACCTATGGCTACACCTTC; CDR3: CASSPPGQTYGYTF
size: once; D: NA; J: TRBJ1-5; V: TRBV5-4; DNA: TGTGCCAGCAGCCTGACCCCCCCGGGACAGCCCCAGCATTTT; CDR3: CASSLTPPGQPQHF
size: NA; D: NA; J: TRBJ2-7; V: TRBV14; DNA: TGTGCCAGCAGCCAAGTACAGCGGCAGTACTTC; CDR3: CASSQVQRQYF
size: NA; D: NA; J: TRBJ2-7; V: TRBV21-1; DNA: TGTGCCAGCAGCACCCCTTACCGGGACAGGCCCTACGAGCAGTACTTC; CDR3: CASSTPYRDRPYEQYF
size: NA; D: NA; J: TRBJ2-3; V: TRBV27; DNA: TGTGCCAGCAGTTTAAATCTGGGCACAGATACGCAGTATTTT; CDR3: CASSLNLGTDTQYF
size: NA; D: NA; J: TRBJ1-5; V: TRBV19; DNA: TGTGCCAGTAGTATATCGGGGGCCCCCAATCAGCCCCAGCATTTT; CDR3: CASSISGAPNQPQHF
size: NA; D: NA; J: TRBJ2-7; V: TRBV5-5; DNA: TGTGCCAGCAGCCGGCGGATCTACGAGCAGTACTTC; CDR3: CASSRRIYEQYF
size: NA; D: NA; J: TRBJ2-7; V: TRBV19; DNA: TGTGCCAGTAGTATTTTGATGGGATCCTCCTACGAGCAGTACTTC; CDR3: CASSILMGSSYEQYF
size: few; D: TRBD2; J: TRBJ2-1; V: TRBV9; DNA: TGTGCCAGCAGCGTAGGACGGGGGGGCAGGGATGAGCAGTTCTTC; CDR3: CASSVGRGGRDEQFF
size: NA; D: NA; J: TRBJ1-1; V: TRBV5-1; DNA: TGCGCCAGCAGCTTGGGAGGAAGGACTGAAGCTTTCTTT; CDR3: CASSLGGRTEAFF
size: NA; D: NA; J: TRBJ1-1; V: TRBV13; DNA: TGTGCCAGCAGCAACAGGGAGTCGACTGAAGCTTTCTTT; CDR3: CASSNRESTEAFF
size: few; D: NA; J: TRBJ1-6; V: TRBV19; DNA: TGTGCCAGTAGTCCGGGTGGGAGTTCACCCCTCCACTTT; CDR3: CASSPGGSSPLHF
size: NA; D: TRBD2; J: TRBJ2-1; V: TRBV11-3; DNA: TGTGCCAGCAGCTCCATTTCCGGGACTAGCGACAATGAGCAGTTCTTC; CDR3: CASSSISGTSDNEQFF
size: NA; D: TRBD2; J: TRBJ2-1; V: TRBV19; DNA: TGTGCCAGTAGTACCCAGACTAGCGGATACTACAATGAGCAGTTCTTC; CDR3: CASSTQTSGYYNEQFF
size: NA; D: NA; J: TRBJ2-7; V: TRBV19; DNA: TGTGCCAGCGCATCAGCGGGTGTGGCCTACGAGCAGTACTTC; CDR3: CASASAGVAYEQYF
size: NA; D: TRBD1; J: TRBJ2-7; V: TRBV7-6; DNA: TGTGCCAGCAGCTCCGACAGGGGCCCCCCTTCCTACGAGCAGTACTTC; CDR3: CASSSDRGPPSYEQYF
size: few; D: TRBD1; J: TRBJ2-7; V: TRBV19; DNA: TGTGCCAGTAGTATTGGAGGACAGGGGGCGCCCGAGCAGTACTTC; CDR3: CASSIGGQGAPEQYF
size: once; D: TRBD1; J: TRBJ2-7; V: TRBV5-6; DNA: TGTGCCAGCAGCTTGGGGGACAGTCTACACGAGCAGTACTTC; CDR3: CASSLGDSLHEQYF
size: NA; D: TRBD1; J: TRBJ2-4; V: TRBV2; DNA: TGTGCCAGCAGTAAAGGGGGCCTAGCCAAAAACATTCAGTACTTC; CDR3: CASSKGGLAKNIQYF
size: NA; D: TRBD1; J: TRBJ2-1; V: TRBV4-2; DNA: TGTGCCAGCAGCCAAGTGGGACAGGGGGCGGGTGAGCAGTTCTTC; CDR3: CASSQVGQGAGEQFF
size: once; D: NA; J: TRBJ2-1; V: TRBV19; DNA: TGTGCCAGTAGAGGGCTTACCTACAATGAGCAGTTCTTC; CDR3: CASRGLTYNEQFF
size: NA; D: NA; J: TRBJ2-2; V: TRBV6-5; DNA: TGTGCCAGCAGTTACCAAACCGGGGAGCTGTTTTTT; CDR3: CASSYQTGELFF
size: NA; D: NA; J: TRBJ2-3; V: TRBV21-1; DNA: TGTGCCAGCAGCAAAGACTACGCTGGGACAGATACGCAGTATTTT; CDR3: CASSKDYAGTDTQYF
size: NA; D: NA; J: TRBJ2-5; V: TRBV5-6; DNA: TGTGCCAGCAGCTTGGAAAACAGGGGAGGGGGCCAAGAGACCCAGTACTTC; CDR3: CASSLENRGGGQETQYF
size: NA; D: NA; J: TRBJ2-7; V: TRBV7-9; DNA: TGTGCCAGCAGCCCTCCGGCCTCCTACGAGCAGTACTTC; CDR3: CASSPPASYEQYF